This TCR beta chain was sequenced for a study of breast tumors, draining lymph nodes, adjacent tissues. Study-level results: Tumor T cell lymph node origin was a supported hypothesis, not proven.

Axillary draining lymph nodes of breast cancer patients supplied the node samples. Per the germline V gene, CDR1 is WSHSY and CDR2 is SAAADI. The V gene end was trimmed by 8 bases and the J gene end by 7 bases; junction bases not matched to a gene: 12. The CDR3 has 15 residues. TCRdb re-analysed the multiplex PCR reads in MiXCR, keeping a single row per CDR3 protein. The profile shows under 350,000 distinct CDR3 sequences, about 33% of them singletons. Ten or more counts support this clonotype. Its matching antigen is unknown. Sequenced material: axillary lymph node tissue. The chain carries TRBV10-2 and TRBJ1-4, with 8 positions matching TRBD1. The source is a female donor with breast cancer. Some clones in this sample may be carry-over from other donors' samples. The CDR3 region is CASWGAGTGIEKLFF. DNA of the CDR3: TGCGCCAGCTGGGGAGCCGGGACAGGCATTGAAAAACTGTTTTTT.